This T cell receptor beta chain was obtained from a study of PD-1 blockade in classical Hodgkin lymphoma. Study-wide results and limits: Whereas CD4+ TCR diversity had risen significantly by C4D1, CD8+ TCR diversity had not.

V was clipped by 0 bases and J by 3 bases; unmatched bases: 1. Per the germline V gene, CDR1 is SGHRS and CDR2 is YFSETQ. CDR3 size: 15 residues. Time point in this sample: cycle 4 day 1 (C4D1), after 6 weeks of nivolumab. All patients experienced relapse after autologous stem cell transplantation, and brentuximab vedotin exposure was variable. Investigators isolated CD4+ T cells from thawed PBMCs through magnetic negative selection. Worth noting for this clone: Its antigen is unknown.

Clones were read by immunoSEQ multiplex PCR, and TCRdb kept only the in-frame ones, dropping some. The data contain 30,000 to 35,000 clones, around 80% of them seen just once; the ten biggest clones take up roughly 0.83%. The chain is built from TRBV5-1 and TRBJ2-2; the match to TRBD1 covers 8 bases. This TCR derives from a human donor with classical Hodgkin lymphoma. Sequencing used CD4+ T cells from blood, obtained before the fourth cycle of nivolumab. The CDR3 region has the DNA TGCGCCAGCAGCTTGGCGGACAGGGACACCGGGGAGCTGTTTTTT. It translates to CASSLADRDTGELFF.